This TCR beta chain was recorded in a study of cytomegalovirus exposure and HLA in healthy donors. General study findings and limits: Presence/absence analyses treated sequencing depth as roughly uniform across donors. A later analysis showed HLA-associated TCR beta chains outstripping equally common others in clonal expansion.

This clone appeared a few times. What it binds is not known. A junction end diverges from the germline sequence, so it may reflect a read error. CDR1 is SSHAT, CDR2 FNYEAQ, per germline (reference sequence). CDR3 length: 13 amino acids. PCR used 60 Vbeta primers and 13 Jbeta primers. Authors' analysis steps: Roughly 80 million unique TCR beta chains, roughly 11 million shared, were counted in a later analysis. The repertoire was sequenced with immunoSEQ multiplex PCR; TCRdb's copy has only in-frame clones and lacks some. For V, J and clone size, that table is used; D and trimming come from the DNA. The data hold around 200,000 clones, with roughly 75% observed a single time.

Sequenced material: PBMCs. This clonotype originated in a man aged 30 to 45 in good health and CMV-seropositive. The genes are TRBV7-7 and TRBJ2-5; D perhaps matches TRBD2 (5 bases). Here the CDR3 DNA reads TGTGCTAGCAGCAGGAGTCAGGAGGCGACCCAGTACTTC. Its translation is CASSRSQEATQYF. Full variable domain (outside the CDR3, taken from reference TRBV7-7 and TRBJ2-5): GAGVSQSPRYKVTKRGQDVTLRCDPISSHATLYWYQQALGQGPEFLTYFNYEAQPDKSGLPSDRFSAERPEGSISTLTIQRTEQRDSAMYRCASSRSQEATQYFGPGTRLLVL.